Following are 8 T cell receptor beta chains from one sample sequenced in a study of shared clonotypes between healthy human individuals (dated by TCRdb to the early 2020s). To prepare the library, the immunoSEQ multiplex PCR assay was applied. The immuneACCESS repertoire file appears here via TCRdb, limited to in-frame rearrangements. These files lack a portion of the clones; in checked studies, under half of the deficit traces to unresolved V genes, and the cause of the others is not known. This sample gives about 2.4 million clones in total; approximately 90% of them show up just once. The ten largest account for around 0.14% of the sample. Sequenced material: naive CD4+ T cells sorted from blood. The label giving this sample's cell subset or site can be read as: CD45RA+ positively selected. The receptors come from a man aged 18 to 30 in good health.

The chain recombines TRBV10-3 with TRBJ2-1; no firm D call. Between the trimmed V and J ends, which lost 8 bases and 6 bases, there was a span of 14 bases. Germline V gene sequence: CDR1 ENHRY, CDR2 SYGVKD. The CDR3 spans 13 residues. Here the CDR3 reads CAILASYFNEQFF. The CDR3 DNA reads TGTGCCATCCTGGCCAGCTACTTCAATGAGCAGTTCTTC.

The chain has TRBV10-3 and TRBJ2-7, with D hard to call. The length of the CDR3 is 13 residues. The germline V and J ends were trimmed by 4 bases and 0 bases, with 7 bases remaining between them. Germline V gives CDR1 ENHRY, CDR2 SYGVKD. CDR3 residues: CAISARNSYEQYF. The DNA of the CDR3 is TGTGCCATCAGTGCACGGAACTCCTACGAGCAGTACTTC.

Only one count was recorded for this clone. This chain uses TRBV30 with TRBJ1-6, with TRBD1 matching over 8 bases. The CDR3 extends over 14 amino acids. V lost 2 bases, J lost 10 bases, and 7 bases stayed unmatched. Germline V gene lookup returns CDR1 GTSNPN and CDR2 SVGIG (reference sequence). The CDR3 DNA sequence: TGTGCCTGGAGTTCCGGGACAGGACTCTCACCCCTCCACTTT. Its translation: CAWSSGTGLSPLHF. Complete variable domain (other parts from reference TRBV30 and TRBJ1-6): SQTIHQWPATLVQPVGSPLSLECTVEGTSNPNLYWYRQAAGRGLQLLFYSVGIGQISSEVPQNLSASRPQDRQFILSSKKLLLSDSGFYLCAWSSGTGLSPLHFGNGTRLTVT.

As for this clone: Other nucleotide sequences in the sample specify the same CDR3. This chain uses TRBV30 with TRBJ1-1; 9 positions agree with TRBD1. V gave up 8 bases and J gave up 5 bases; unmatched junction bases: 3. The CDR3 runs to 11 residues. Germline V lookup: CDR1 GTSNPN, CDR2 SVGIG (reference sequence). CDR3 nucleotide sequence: TGTGCCGGACAGGGGAGGACTGAAGCTTTCTTT. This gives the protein CAGQGRTEAFF.

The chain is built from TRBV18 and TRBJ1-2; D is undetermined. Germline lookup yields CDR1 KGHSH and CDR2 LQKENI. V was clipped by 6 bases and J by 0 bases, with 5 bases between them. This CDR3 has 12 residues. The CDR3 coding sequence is TGTGCCAGCTCCTCTACTAACTATGGCTACACCTTC. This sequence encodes CASSSTNYGYTF. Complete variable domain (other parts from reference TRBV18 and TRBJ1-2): NAGVMQNPRHLVRRRGQEARLRCSPMKGHSHVYWYRQLPEEGLKFMVYLQKENIIDESGMPKERFSAEFPKEGPSILRIQQVVRGDSAAYFCASSSTNYGYTFGSGTRLTVV.

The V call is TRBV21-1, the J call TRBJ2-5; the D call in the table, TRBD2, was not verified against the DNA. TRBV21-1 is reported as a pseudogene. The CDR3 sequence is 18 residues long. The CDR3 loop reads CASSKQELAGGPRETQYF. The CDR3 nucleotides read TGTGCCAGCAGCAAACAGGAACTAGCGGGAGGGCCTAGGGAGACCCAGTACTTC.

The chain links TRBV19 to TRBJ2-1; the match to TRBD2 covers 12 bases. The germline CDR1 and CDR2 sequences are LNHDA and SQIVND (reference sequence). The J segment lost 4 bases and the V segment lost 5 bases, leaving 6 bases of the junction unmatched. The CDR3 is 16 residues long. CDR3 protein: CASSVGLAGPYNEQFF. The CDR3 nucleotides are TGTGCCAGTAGTGTGGGACTAGCGGGCCCATACAATGAGCAGTTCTTC.

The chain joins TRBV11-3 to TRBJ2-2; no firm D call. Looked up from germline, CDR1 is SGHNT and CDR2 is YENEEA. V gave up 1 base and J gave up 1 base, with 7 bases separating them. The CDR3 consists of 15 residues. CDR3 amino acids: CASSLGSGNTGELFF. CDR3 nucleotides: TGTGCCAGCAGCTTAGGGTCAGGGAACACCGGGGAGCTGTTTTTT.